This is a list of T cell receptor beta chains from one sample in a study of blood T cells in healthy people across ages. TCRdb re-derived calls from the 5' RACE reads in MiXCR, one entry per CDR3 protein. The table shows around 1.5 million distinct CDR3 sequences, with roughly 40% occurring only once. The sequenced sample was blood. These TCRs come from a woman aged 18-29 years in good health. The CDR3 runs from the conserved cysteine through the conserved F or W.

length | V | CDR3
16 | TRBV6-1 | CASSEIIAGGRDTQYF
15 | TRBV4-1 | CASSEGTGYHNEQFF
16 | TRBV5-1 | CASSQPLDSSTYEQYF
13 | TRBV27 | CASSFEGVGEQYF
14 | TRBV5-1 | CASRTESSHNEQFF
14 | TRBV27 | CASSLFEGYNEQFF
16 | TRBV20-1 | CSARETGTGNQETQYF
14 | TRBV5-1 | CASSLMRDTATQYF
14 | TRBV6-2/TRBV6-3 | CASKTSGPTYEQYF
13 | TRBV3-1 | CASSQGLQGEQYF
13 | TRBV25-1 | CASGGQGAYEQYF
12 | TRBV4-1 | CASEAGGAEQYF
13 | TRBV10-2 | CASSESEGGEQFF
15 | TRBV12-3/TRBV12-4 | CASRYEPGLAVEQFF
15 | TRBV5-1 | CASSWTSGGDNEQFF
15 | TRBV20-1 | CSARADGFSTDTQYF
11 | TRBV30 | CAWMTSGAQYF
15 | TRBV2 | CASSRGIGAIEIQYF
11 | TRBV29-1 | CSDFGGNTQYF
13 | TRBV19 | CASSIDRGRSQFF
13 | TRBV20-1 | CSARGSLDTEAFF
14 | TRBV7-2 | CASSLKGGPSEQYF
14 | TRBV3-1 | CASSQRSGENEQFF
15 | TRBV24-1 | CATSEPSRDGYGYTF
16 | TRBV20-1 | CSASNPSGSAADTQYF
14 | TRBV27 | CASSSQGTTYEQYF
16 | TRBV10-3 | CAISESHRVSCNEQFF
15 | TRBV27 | CASSLLAGPAYEQYF
14 | TRBV3-1 | CASSRSSPVETQYF
14 | TRBV12-3/TRBV12-4 | CASSQRDTAYEQYF
16 | TRBV4-1 | CASSQTTAGGSYGYTF